This TCR beta chain came from a study of T cell repertoires in cytomegalovirus infection. Looking at the study overall: The authors relied on CMV epitopes, both recently identified HLA-C-restricted and well-studied HLA-B-restricted. It can be stated that public TCR beta signatures indicated CMV infection as well as a matching HLA type. The study, taken as a whole, reports: Totalled public TCR beta family frequency picked out people who carried CMV plus the relevant HLA.

Regarding this clonotype: The target antigen is unknown.

TCRdb processed the reads anew with MiXCR; each CDR3 protein has one entry. The table has about half a million distinct CDR3 sequences, more than 40% seen once. The V and J ends lost 3 bases and 6 bases respectively, with 8 bases between them. The germline CDR1 and CDR2 sequences are LNHDA and SQIVND (reference sequence). The CDR3 length is 12 residues. Material: cultured PBMCs, obtained from culture after CMV antigen stimulation. This sequence joins TRBV19 and TRBJ1-1; D gene uncertain. The TCR was taken from a human donor in good health (CMV status not recorded). Some clones in this sample may be carry-over from other donors' samples. Written as DNA, the CDR3 is TGTGCCAGTAGTATCGCCAGTGCTGAAGCTTTCTTT. Translating gives CASSIASAEAFF.